The sequence of this T cell receptor (beta chain) was determined in a study of OX40 agonist ivuxolimab in advanced cancers. The table came from immunoSEQ multiplex PCR; TCRdb's copy has only in-frame clones and leaves some out. The table records 56,000 or so clones, around four fifths of them present only once. Germline assignment: CDR1 MNHNY and CDR2 SVGAGI (reference sequence). The CDR3 is 15 residues long. V lost 5 bases and J 4 bases, leaving 17 bases between the germline ends. The V call is TRBV6-6, the J call TRBJ1-1, with D possibly being TRBD1 (5 bases). This clonotype was obtained from an adult with an advanced solid tumor such as melanoma, head and neck, liver or kidney cancer. Sequenced material: CD4+ or CD8+ T cells sorted from blood, taken in a trial of the OX40 agonist ivuxolimab. Written as DNA, the CDR3 is TGTGCCAGCAGTGCCAGCCTATTTCAGGGCACTGAAGCTTTCTTT. It specifies CASSASLFQGTEAFF.